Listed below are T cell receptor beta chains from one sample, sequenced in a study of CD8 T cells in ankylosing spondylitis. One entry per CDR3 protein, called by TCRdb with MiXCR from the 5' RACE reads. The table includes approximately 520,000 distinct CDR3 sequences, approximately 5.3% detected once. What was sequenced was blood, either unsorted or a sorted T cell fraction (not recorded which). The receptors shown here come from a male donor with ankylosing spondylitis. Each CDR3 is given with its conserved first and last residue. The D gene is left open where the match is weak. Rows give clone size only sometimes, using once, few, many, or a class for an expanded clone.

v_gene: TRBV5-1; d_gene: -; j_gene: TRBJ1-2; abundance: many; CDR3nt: TGCGCCAGCAGCTTGGACCCCCACTATGGCTACACCTTC; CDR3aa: CASSLDPHYGYTF
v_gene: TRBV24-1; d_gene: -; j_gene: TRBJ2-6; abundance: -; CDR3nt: TGTGCCACTTCGGCCGGGTACTGGGCCAACGTCCTGACTTTC; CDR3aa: CATSAGYWANVLTF
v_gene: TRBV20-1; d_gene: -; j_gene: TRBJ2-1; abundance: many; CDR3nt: TGCAGTGCTAGGGCCCACAATGAGCAGTTCTTC; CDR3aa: CSARAHNEQFF
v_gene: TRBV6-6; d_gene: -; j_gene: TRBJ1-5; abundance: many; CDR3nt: TGTGCCAGCAAAGGGGACCTCAATCAGCCCCAGCATTTT; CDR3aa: CASKGDLNQPQHF
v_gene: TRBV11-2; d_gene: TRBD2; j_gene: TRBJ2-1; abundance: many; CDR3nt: TGTGCCAGCACATTCTTAGCGGGAGCGTCCTACAATGAGCAGTTCTTC; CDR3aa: CASTFLAGASYNEQFF
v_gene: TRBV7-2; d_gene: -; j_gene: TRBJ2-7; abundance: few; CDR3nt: TGTGCCAGCAGCTTTATCTCGGGCGAGCAGTACTTC; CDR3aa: CASSFISGEQYF
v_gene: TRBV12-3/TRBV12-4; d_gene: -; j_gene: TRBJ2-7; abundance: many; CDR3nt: TGTGCCAGCAGTTTAGGACAGGAAGCCCACGAGCAGTACTTC; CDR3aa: CASSLGQEAHEQYF
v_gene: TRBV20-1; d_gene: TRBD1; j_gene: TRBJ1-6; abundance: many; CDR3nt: TGCAGTGCTAGATCTACGGACAGGGCTTATAATTCACCCCTCCACTTT; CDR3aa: CSARSTDRAYNSPLHF
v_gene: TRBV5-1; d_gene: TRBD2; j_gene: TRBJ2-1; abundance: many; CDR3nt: TGCGCCAGCAGCTGGGGGACTAGCGGGAGCAATGAGCAGTTCTTC; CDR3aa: CASSWGTSGSNEQFF
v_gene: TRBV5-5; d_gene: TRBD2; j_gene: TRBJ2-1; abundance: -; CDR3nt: TGTGCCAGCATGGCCAAAACAAGCGGGACCTCCTATAGGGAGCAGTTCTTC; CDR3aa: CASMAKTSGTSYREQFF
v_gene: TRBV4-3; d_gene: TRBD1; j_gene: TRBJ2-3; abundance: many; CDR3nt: TGCGCCAGCAGCCATCGGACAGGGGGAGATACGCAGTATTTT; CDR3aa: CASSHRTGGDTQYF
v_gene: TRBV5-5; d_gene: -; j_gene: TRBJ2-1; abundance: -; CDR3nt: TGTGCCAGCAGCTTGGACGGACAGCCCTACAATGAGCAGTTCTTC; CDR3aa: CASSLDGQPYNEQFF
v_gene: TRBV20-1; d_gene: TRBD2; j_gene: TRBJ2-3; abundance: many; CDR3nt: TGCTCGTCGACTAGCGGGAGAGATACGCAGTATTTT; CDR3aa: CSSTSGRDTQYF
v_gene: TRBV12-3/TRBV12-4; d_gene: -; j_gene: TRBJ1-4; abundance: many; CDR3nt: TGTGCCAGCAGTCGGTGGGAATCCGGTAATGAAAAACTGTTTTTT; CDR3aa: CASSRWESGNEKLFF
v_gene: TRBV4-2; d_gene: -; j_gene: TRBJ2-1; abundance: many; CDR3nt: TGTGCCAGCAAGGGCTCCTACAATGAGCAGTTCTTC; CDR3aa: CASKGSYNEQFF
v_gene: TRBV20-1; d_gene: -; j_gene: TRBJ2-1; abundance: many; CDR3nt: TGCAGTGCAAAGAGGGTTAACACTTACAATGAGCAGTTCTTC; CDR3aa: CSAKRVNTYNEQFF
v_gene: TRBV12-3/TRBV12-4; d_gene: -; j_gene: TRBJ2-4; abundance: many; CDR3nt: TGTGCCAGCAGTCCCAGGGGCTCGGCCAAAAACATTCAGTACTTC; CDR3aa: CASSPRGSAKNIQYF
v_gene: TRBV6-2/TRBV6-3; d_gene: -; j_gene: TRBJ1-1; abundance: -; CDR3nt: TGTGCCAGCAGTCCATATCCTGGGAACGGGGACACTGAAGCTTTCTTT; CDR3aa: CASSPYPGNGDTEAFF
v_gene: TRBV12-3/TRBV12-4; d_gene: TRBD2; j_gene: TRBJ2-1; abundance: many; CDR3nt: TGTGCCAGCAGCCGGTACCGACTAGCGGGGGGCCAAGACAATGAGCAGTTCTTC; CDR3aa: CASSRYRLAGGQDNEQFF
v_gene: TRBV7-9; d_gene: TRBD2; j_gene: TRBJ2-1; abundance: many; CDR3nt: TGTGCCAGCAGCTTAAGACTAGCGGCTAATTCCTACAATGAGCAGTTCTTC; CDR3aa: CASSLRLAANSYNEQFF
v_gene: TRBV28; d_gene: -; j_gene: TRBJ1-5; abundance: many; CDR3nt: TGTGCCAGCAGCAGGAGTCTTAGCAATCAGCCCCAGCATTTT; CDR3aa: CASSRSLSNQPQHF
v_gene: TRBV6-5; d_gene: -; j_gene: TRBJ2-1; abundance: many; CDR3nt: TGTGCCAGCATTAGCGGCGCCTACAATGAGCAGTTCTTC; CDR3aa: CASISGAYNEQFF
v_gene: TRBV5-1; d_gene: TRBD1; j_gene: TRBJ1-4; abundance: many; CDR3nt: TGCGCCAGCAGTTTGGGGGACCCAGGGGGGAGTGAAAAACTGTTTTTT; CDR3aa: CASSLGDPGGSEKLFF
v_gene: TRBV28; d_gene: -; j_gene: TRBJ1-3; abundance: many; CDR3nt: TGTGCCAGCAGCCCGGGAGGATCGGACACCATATATTTT; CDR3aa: CASSPGGSDTIYF
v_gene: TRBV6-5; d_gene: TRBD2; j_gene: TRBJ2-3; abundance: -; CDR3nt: TGTACCAGCAGTTACCGAGCTAGCGGGGGTTGGAATACGCAGTATTTT; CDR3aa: CTSSYRASGGWNTQYF
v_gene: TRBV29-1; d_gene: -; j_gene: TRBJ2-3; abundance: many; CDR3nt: TGCAGCGTTGAAGATCTTTGGGGGAGGAGGAATTTT; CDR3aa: CSVEDLWGRRNF
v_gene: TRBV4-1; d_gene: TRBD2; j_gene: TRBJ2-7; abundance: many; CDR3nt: TGCGCCAGCAGCCAAGCGGGGGGGTTTTCCTACGAGCAGTACTTC; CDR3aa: CASSQAGGFSYEQYF
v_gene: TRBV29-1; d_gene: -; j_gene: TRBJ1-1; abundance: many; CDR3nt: TGCAGCGTCCCCACGATAAGTTTGAACACTGAAGCTTTCTTT; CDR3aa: CSVPTISLNTEAFF
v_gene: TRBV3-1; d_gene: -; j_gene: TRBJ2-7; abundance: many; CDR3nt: TGTGCCAGCAGCCACGGGGTCTACGAGCAGTACTTC; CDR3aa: CASSHGVYEQYF
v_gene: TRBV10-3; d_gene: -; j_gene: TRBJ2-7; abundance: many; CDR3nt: TGTGCCATCAGTGAGTCGAAGGTTCTCTCTCGGGAGTCCTACGAGCAGTACTTC; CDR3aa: CAISESKVLSRESYEQYF
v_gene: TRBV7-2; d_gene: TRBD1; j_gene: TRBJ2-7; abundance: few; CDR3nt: TGTGCCAGCAGCTTAAGAAGGGGACAGCCATCCTACGAGCAGTACTTC; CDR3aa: CASSLRRGQPSYEQYF
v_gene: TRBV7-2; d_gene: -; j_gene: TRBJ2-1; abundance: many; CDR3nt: TGTGCCAGCAGCTTAGCAGCGGGTCCCTACAATGAGCAGTTCTTC; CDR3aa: CASSLAAGPYNEQFF
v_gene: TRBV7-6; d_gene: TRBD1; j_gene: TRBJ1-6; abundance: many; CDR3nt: TGTGCCAGCAGCTTAGGTCCCCGACAGGGCTATAATTCACCCCTCCACTTT; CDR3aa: CASSLGPRQGYNSPLHF
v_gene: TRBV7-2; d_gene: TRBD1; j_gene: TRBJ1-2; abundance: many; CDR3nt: TGTGCCAGCAGCTTAGCACGCCGGGACAGCTATGGCTACACCTTC; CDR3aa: CASSLARRDSYGYTF
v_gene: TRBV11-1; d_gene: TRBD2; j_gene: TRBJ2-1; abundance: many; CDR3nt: TGTGCCAGCAGCTTTGGGAAGCCCGGGACTAGCGGGAGTAACTACAATGAGCAGTTCTTC; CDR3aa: CASSFGKPGTSGSNYNEQFF
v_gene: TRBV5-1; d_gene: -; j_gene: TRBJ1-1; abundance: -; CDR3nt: TGCGCCAGCAGCTTAAGGACAGCCTTAAACAATCGAATGAACACTGAAGCTTTCTTT; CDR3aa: CASSLRTALNNRMNTEAFF
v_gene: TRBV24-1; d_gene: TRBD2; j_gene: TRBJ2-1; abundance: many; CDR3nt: TGTGCCACCAGTGAACCTCGGACTAGGGGTCTGTTCTTC; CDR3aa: CATSEPRTRGLFF
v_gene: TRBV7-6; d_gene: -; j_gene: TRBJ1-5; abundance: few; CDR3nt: TGTGCCAGCAGCTCGGACATACTCAATCAGCCCCAGCATTTT; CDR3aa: CASSSDILNQPQHF
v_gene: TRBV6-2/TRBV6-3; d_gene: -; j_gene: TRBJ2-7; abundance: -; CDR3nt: TGTGCCAGCAGTTACGAGGGGACCTACGAGCAGTACTTC; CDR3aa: CASSYEGTYEQYF
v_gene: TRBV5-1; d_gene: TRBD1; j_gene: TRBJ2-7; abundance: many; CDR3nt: TGCGCCAGCAGCTCCACTCGGGGGACAGGGGGTTACGAGCAGTACTTC; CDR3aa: CASSSTRGTGGYEQYF
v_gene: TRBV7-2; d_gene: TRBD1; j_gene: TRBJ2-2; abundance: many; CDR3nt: TGTGCCATCAGCATGGGACAGGGGTTTACCGGGGAGCTGTTTTTT; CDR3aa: CAISMGQGFTGELFF
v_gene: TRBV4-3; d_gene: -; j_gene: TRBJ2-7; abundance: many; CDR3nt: TGCGCCAGCAGCCAAGGGTGGGGGGCGATCGGCTACGAGCAGTACTTC; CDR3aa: CASSQGWGAIGYEQYF
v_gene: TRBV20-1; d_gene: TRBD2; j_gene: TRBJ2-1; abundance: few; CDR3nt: TGCAGTGCTCAGCTACATCCTGGACTAGCGCTAACCTACAATGAGCAGTTCTTC; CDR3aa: CSAQLHPGLALTYNEQFF
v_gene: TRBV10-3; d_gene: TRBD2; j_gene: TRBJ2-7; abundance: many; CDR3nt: TGTGCCATCAGGGGACTAGCGGGAGGCGAGCAGTACTTC; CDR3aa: CAIRGLAGGEQYF
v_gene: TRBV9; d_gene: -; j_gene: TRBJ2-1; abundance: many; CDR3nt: TGTGCCAGCAGCGTAGGGAGGGGCGACTACAATGAGCAGTTCTTC; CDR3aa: CASSVGRGDYNEQFF
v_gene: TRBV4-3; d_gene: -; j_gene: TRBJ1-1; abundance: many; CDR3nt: TGCGCCAGCAGCTCGCAACTGGGATGGGTTGTGAACACTGAAGCTTTCTTT; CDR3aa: CASSSQLGWVVNTEAFF
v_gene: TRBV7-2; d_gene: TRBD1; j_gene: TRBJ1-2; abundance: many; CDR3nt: TGTGCCAGCAGCTACGAATCGACAGGGACTGGCTACACCTTC; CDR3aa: CASSYESTGTGYTF
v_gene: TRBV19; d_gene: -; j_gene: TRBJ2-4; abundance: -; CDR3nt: TGTGCCAGTAGTCCCCCGGGACGGAAAAACATTCAGTACTTC; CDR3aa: CASSPPGRKNIQYF